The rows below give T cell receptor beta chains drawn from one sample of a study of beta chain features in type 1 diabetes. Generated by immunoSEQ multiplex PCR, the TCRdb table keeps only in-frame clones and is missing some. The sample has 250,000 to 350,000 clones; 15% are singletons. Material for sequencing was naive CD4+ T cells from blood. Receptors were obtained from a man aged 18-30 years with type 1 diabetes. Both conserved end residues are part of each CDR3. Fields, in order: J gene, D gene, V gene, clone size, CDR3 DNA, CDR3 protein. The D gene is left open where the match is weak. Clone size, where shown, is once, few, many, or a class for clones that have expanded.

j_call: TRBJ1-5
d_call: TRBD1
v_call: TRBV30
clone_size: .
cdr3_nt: TGTGCCTGGAGTGTAAGGATCAGAGCAGGGGGCGCAGGTCAGCCCCAGCATTTT
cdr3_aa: CAWSVRIRAGGAGQPQHF

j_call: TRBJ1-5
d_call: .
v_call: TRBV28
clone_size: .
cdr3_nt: TGTGCCAGCAGAACGGGGGGGCTTATCCATAGCAATCAGCCCCAGCATTTT
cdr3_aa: CASRTGGLIHSNQPQHF

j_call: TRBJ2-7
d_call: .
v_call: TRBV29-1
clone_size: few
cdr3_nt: TGCAGCGTTGCGGCCCGCCTAGGAGTTCACGAGCAGTACTTC
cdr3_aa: CSVAARLGVHEQYF

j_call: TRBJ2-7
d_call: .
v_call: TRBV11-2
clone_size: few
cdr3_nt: TGTGCCAGCAGCTTAGATCTTCAGGACTACGAGCAGTACTTC
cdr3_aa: CASSLDLQDYEQYF

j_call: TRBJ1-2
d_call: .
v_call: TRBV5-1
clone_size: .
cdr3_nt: TGCGCCAGCAGCTTGGAAGGTCGGAGGTATGGCTACACCTTC
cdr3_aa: CASSLEGRRYGYTF

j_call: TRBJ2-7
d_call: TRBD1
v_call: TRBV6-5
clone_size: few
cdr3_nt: TGTGCCAGCAGTTACGCGGACAGGGGGTTCTACGAGCAGTACTTC
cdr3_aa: CASSYADRGFYEQYF

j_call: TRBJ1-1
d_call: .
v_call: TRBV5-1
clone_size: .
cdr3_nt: TGCGCCAGCAGCTTGGTAACAGGACTGAACACTGAAGCTTTCTTT
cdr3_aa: CASSLVTGLNTEAFF

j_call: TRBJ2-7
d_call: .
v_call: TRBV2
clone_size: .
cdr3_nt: TGTGCCAGCAGGCTGACATGGGCGGAGGTTTCCGAGCAGTACTTC
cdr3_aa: CASRLTWAEVSEQYF

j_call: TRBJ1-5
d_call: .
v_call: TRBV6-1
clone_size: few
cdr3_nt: TGTGCCAGCAGTGAAGGGACTCATCAGCCCCAGCATTTT
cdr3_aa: CASSEGTHQPQHF

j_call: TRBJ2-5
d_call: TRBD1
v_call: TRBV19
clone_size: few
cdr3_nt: TGTGCCAGTAGACAAACAGGGGGCTCAGAGACCCAGTACTTC
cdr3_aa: CASRQTGGSETQYF

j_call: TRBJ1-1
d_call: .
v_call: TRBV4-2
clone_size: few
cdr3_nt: TGTGCCAGCAGCCAGGTTGCAGGGAAGACTGAAGCTTTCTTT
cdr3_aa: CASSQVAGKTEAFF

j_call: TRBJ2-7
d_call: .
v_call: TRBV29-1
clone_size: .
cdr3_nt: TGCAGCGTTGAGATGAGGGAGGAACCCTACGAGCAGTACTTC
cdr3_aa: CSVEMREEPYEQYF

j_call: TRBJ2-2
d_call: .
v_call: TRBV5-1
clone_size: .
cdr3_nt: TGCGCCAGCAGCTTGGGTCGAAAAACAACCTCGAACACCGGGGAGCTGTTTTTT
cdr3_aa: CASSLGRKTTSNTGELFF

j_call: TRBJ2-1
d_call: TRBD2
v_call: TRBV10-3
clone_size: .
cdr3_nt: TGTGCCATCGCTTCGCGGTCGGGGGGCAATGAGCAGTTCTTC
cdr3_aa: CAIASRSGGNEQFF

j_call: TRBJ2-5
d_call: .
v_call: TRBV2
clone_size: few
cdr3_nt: TGTGCCAGCATGACGGGGGCAGGGGGGTCCCAAGAGACCCAGTACTTC
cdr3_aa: CASMTGAGGSQETQYF

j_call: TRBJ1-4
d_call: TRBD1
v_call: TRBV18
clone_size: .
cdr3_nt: TGTGCCAGCTCACGGACGACAGGGGGCCGTGAAAAACTGTTTTTT
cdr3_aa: CASSRTTGGREKLFF

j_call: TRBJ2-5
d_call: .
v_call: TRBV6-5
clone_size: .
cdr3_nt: TGTGCCAGCAGTAACATATTAACCCAAGAGACCCAGTACTTC
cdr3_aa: CASSNILTQETQYF